Sequencing of this T cell receptor beta chain was carried out in a study of PD-L1 blockade in urothelial cancer (dated by TCRdb to about 2017). For the wider study: Every patient began therapy in 2014 and was given atezolizumab 1,200 mg intravenously every 3 weeks. Pretreatment tumor samples, along with matched peripheral blood serially collected before and after atezolizumab treatment, were subjected to TCR sequencing. In the same patients, whole exome sequencing and RNA sequencing of pretreatment tumors were performed in addition to TCR sequencing. The study, an exploratory multi-omic analysis, examined somatic, immune and clinical correlates of response to PD-L1 blockade with atezolizumab in urothelial cancer. About 85% of the roughly 29 patients were males with bladder-origin urothelial cancer, and about 65% of the roughly 30 reported a prior smoking history. Durable clinical benefit was achieved by nine patients but not by the remaining 20. Durable clinical benefit meant progression-free survival longer than 6 months, and TCR features were also tested against progression-free and overall survival. Around 30 patients had pretreatment blood TCR-seq, approximately 24 had at least one posttreatment blood collection, and approximately 24 had tumor TCR-seq. Patients had an ECOG performance status of 0 or 1 and had received between 0 and 3 prior chemotherapy regimens. Blood samples were analyzed at two time points: 3 weeks after treatment start (second dose) and 6 weeks after treatment start. Blood samples gave a median of about 130,000 T cells and 77,000 or so unique TCRs, with a median clonality of roughly 0.081.

To estimate absolute template abundance from read counts, synthetic TCR analog templates were spiked into each PCR. The immunoSEQ assay used bias-controlled V and J gene primers to amplify TCRbeta CDR3 regions from genomic DNA. Sequencing of rearranged TCRbeta segments was done at approximately 20X coverage. The paper's data handling went like this. Sequencing errors were corrected by clustering and CDR3s were annotated against IMGT to assign V, D and J genes. Only productive TCRbeta rearrangements were used in downstream analyses, excluding out-of-frame or stop-codon sequences. Clonality was computed as one minus Shannon entropy normalized by the log of the number of unique productive sequences. Clones differing between time points or between blood and tumor were identified by Fisher's exact test with Benjamini-Hochberg correction at adjusted p below 0.01. TCRdb mirrors the immuneACCESS table, restricted to in-frame sequences. Some clones are absent from its copies; in checked studies, under half trace to an unresolved V gene, and the reason for the others is unknown. V and J calls and clone size are given by that table; D and trimming were obtained from the DNA. For this sample there are around 100,000 clones; roughly nine tenths appear just once. The ten largest clones represent 0.7% to 0.95% of the sample.

To note about this clone: This clone's antigen is unknown. Base qualities are not provided; no much larger clone lies one nucleotide away.

The cohort included 25 to 30 patients with locally advanced or metastatic urothelial carcinoma who were treated at Memorial Sloan Kettering on a trial protocol. Peripheral blood mononuclear cells were collected pretreatment and during treatment, at between 1 and 8 total time points per patient. The Qiagen DNeasy Blood extraction kit was used to purify genomic DNA from total PBMCs and tumor samples. PBMCs were collected pretreatment and during treatment and were isolated and stored as previously described. General findings and caveats noted by the study authors: Improved progression-free and overall survival was found to be associated with pretreatment peripheral blood TCR clonality below the median. Small sample size (n ≈ 30) and many exploratory analyses mean the results are intended to be hypothesis-generating. Patients with durable benefit showed greater expansion of tumor-associated TCR clones in peripheral blood 3 weeks after starting treatment (n ≈ 21, p = 0.022).

CDR1 is given as SGDLS and CDR2 as YYNGEE, both from the germline V gene. There are 15 amino acids in the CDR3, from cysteine to phenylalanine inclusive. CDR3 DNA is the only sequence kept; it has 45 bases, read in frame from the first base. Trimming accounts for 4 bases at V and 1 base at J, while the number of junction bases matched to no gene is 7. The chain is made from TRBV9 and TRBJ2-7; 8 central nucleotides agree with TRBD2. This TCR came from a woman of 80 years or more with urothelial cancer. Sequenced material: PBMCs, taken around atezolizumab (anti-PD-L1) treatment. Here is the DNA: TGTGCCAGCAGCAACAGCGGGAGTGGGTCCTACGAGCAGTACTTC. Translated, it reads CASSNSGSGSYEQYF. Full variable domain (CDR3 extended with the reference TRBV9 and TRBJ2-7 proteins): DSGVTQTPKHLITATGQRVTLRCSPRSGDLSVYWYQQSLDQGLQFLIQYYNGEERAKGNILERFSAQQFPDLHSELNLSSLELGDSALYFCASSNSGSGSYEQYFGPGTRLTVT.